Below are 32 T cell receptor beta chains sequenced from a single sample in a study of identifying expanded T cells in peripheral blood. Sequencing was performed with immunoSEQ multiplex PCR; in TCRdb, only in-frame clones are kept and a portion is missing. The sample holds approximately 90,000 clones, 88% seen once. Input material: blood. These TCRs come from a person aged 18 to 75 in good health.

V and J are TRBV5-6 and TRBJ1-5; D is undetermined. The CDR3 is 15 residues long. Between the trimmed V and J ends, which lost 2 bases and 0 bases, there was a span of 9 bases. Germline values: CDR1 SGHDT, CDR2 YYEEEE. The DNA for the CDR3 is TGTGCCAGCAGCTTCCGACCGTATAGCAATCAGCCCCAGCATTTT. Translated: CASSFRPYSNQPQHF. The whole variable domain, remainder taken from reference TRBV5-6 and TRBJ1-5, is DAGVTQSPTHLIKTRGQQVTLRCSPKSGHDTVSWYQQALGQGPQFIFQYYEEEERQRGNFPDRFSGHQFPNYSSELNVNALLLGDSALYLCASSFRPYSNQPQHFGDGTRLSIL.

The chain couples TRBV6-4 to TRBJ2-7; the D gene could be TRBD1 or TRBD2 (7 bases each). CDR1 and CDR2 from the germline V gene are MRHNA and SNTAGT. This CDR3 contains 18 residues. The V and J ends lost 0 bases and 7 bases respectively, with 25 bases between them. In DNA form, the CDR3 reads TGTGCCAGCAGTGACTCGAGGACAGGAGGGGGGGCTTCTCGGGAGCAGTACTTC. Translated: CASSDSRTGGGASREQYF.

V gene TRBV19 combines with J gene TRBJ2-1, with D perhaps matching TRBD2 (5 bases). Germline V CDR1 and CDR2: LNHDA, SQIVND (reference sequence). The CDR3 length is 15 residues. Trimming shortened V by 4 bases and J by 3 bases, and 13 bases separated the two germline ends. The CDR3 bases are TGTGCCAGTAGTACCCTGGCTAGCATCTACAATGAGCAGTTCTTC. It encodes CASSTLASIYNEQFF.

The gene calls are TRBV19 and TRBJ2-3; D gene uncertain. This CDR3 region has 15 residues. Germline CDR1 and CDR2: LNHDA and SQIVND (reference sequence). Trimming took 7 bases from V and 3 from J, leaving 17 bases between them. In nucleotides, the CDR3 is TGTGCCAGTACCCCCGCTACCAGCCCAACAGATACGCAGTATTTT. This translates into CASTPATSPTDTQYF. Looking up the rest from reference TRBV19 and TRBJ2-3 gives the full variable domain: DGGITQSPKYLFRKEGQNVTLSCEQNLNHDAMYWYRQDPGQGLRLIYYSQIVNDFQKGDIAEGYSVSREKKESFPLTVTSAQKNPTAFYLCASTPATSPTDTQYFGPGTRLTVL.

The chain combines TRBV19 with TRBJ2-1; D is perhaps TRBD1 (6 bases). CDR1 is LNHDA, CDR2 SQIVND, per germline (reference sequence). V dropped 9 bases and J dropped 0 bases, with 18 bases sitting between them. This CDR3 has 16 residues. Here the CDR3 DNA reads TGTGCCAGGATAAGATACAGGGTAAGCTCCTACAATGAGCAGTTCTTC. Amino acids: CARIRYRVSSYNEQFF. Full variable domain (missing parts from reference TRBV19 and TRBJ2-1): DGGITQSPKYLFRKEGQNVTLSCEQNLNHDAMYWYRQDPGQGLRLIYYSQIVNDFQKGDIAEGYSVSREKKESFPLTVTSAQKNPTAFYLCARIRYRVSSYNEQFFGPGTRLTVL.

The chain couples TRBV9 to TRBJ1-1; 11 bases are shared with TRBD1. Germline V gives CDR1 SGDLS, CDR2 YYNGEE. This CDR3 has 14 residues. J lost 5 bases, V lost 4 bases, and 4 bases had no gene match. CDR3 bases: TGTGCCAGCAGCTCGGACAGGGGGCAGACTGAAGCTTTCTTT. Translated: CASSSDRGQTEAFF. Based on the CDR3 plus reference TRBV9 and TRBJ1-1, the full variable domain is DSGVTQTPKHLITATGQRVTLRCSPRSGDLSVYWYQQSLDQGLQFLIQYYNGEERAKGNILERFSAQQFPDLHSELNLSSLELGDSALYFCASSSDRGQTEAFFGQGTRLTVV.

The rearrangement joins TRBV18 to TRBJ2-1, with 13 nucleotides matching TRBD2. Germline trimming cut 1 base from V and 7 bases from J; bases unmatched to any gene: 7. The CDR3 is 17 residues long. Germline CDR1 is KGHSH and CDR2 is LQKENI. This CDR3 reads CASSPLGSLAGGNEQFF. The DNA of the CDR3 is TGTGCCAGCTCACCACTCGGCTCACTAGCGGGAGGGAATGAGCAGTTCTTC. The variable domain in full, completed from reference TRBV18 and TRBJ2-1, reads NAGVMQNPRHLVRRRGQEARLRCSPMKGHSHVYWYRQLPEEGLKFMVYLQKENIIDESGMPKERFSAEFPKEGPSILRIQQVVRGDSAAYFCASSPLGSLAGGNEQFFGPGTRLTVL.

This chain uses TRBV10-2 with TRBJ1-4; perhaps TRBD1 as D (6 bases). The CDR3 is made up of 15 amino acids. CDR1 and CDR2 (germline): WSHSY, SAAADI. V was pared by 5 bases and J by 3 bases, with 13 bases between. In DNA form, the CDR3 reads TGCGCCAGCAGTCCGCCCAGGGGCGCTAATGAAAAACTGTTTTTT. The encoded protein is CASSPPRGANEKLFF.

The chain combines TRBV28 with TRBJ2-3; 8 nucleotides align to TRBD1. Per the germline V gene, CDR1 is MDHEN and CDR2 is SYDVKM. The V gene end was trimmed by 8 bases and the J gene end by 6 bases; junction bases not matched to a gene: 13. The length of the CDR3 is 15 residues. In nucleotides, the CDR3 is TGTGCCAGCGACCTCCCGCAGGGGGCGGGTGATACGCAGTATTTT. Translated: CASDLPQGAGDTQYF.

This chain links TRBV29-1 with TRBJ2-7, with a weak D call TRBD2 (6 bases). CDR1 and CDR2 (germline): SQVTM, ANQGSEA. This CDR3 has 13 residues. Trimming stripped 7 bases from V and 2 bases from J, with 15 bases between. CDR3 sequence (DNA): TGCAGCGGTATTAGCGGAGACACCTACGAGCAGTACTTC. Protein product: CSGISGDTYEQYF.

This sequence joins TRBV7-2 and TRBJ2-2; D ambiguous. This CDR3 has 12 amino acids. CDR1 is SGHTA and CDR2 is FQGNSA in the germline V gene. V was pared by 1 base and J by 7 bases, with 4 bases between. CDR3 sequence: CASSLVGGELFF. Here the CDR3 DNA reads TGTGCCAGCAGCTTAGTCGGCGGGGAGCTGTTTTTT. Based on the CDR3 plus reference TRBV7-2 and TRBJ2-2, the full variable domain is GAGVSQSPSNKVTEKGKDVELRCDPISGHTALYWYRQSLGQGLEFLIYFQGNSAPDKSGLPSDRFSAERTGGSVSTLTIQRTQQEDSAVYLCASSLVGGELFFGEGSRLTVL.

This rearrangement joins TRBV5-1 to TRBJ1-2, with D uncertain. Germline CDR1 reads SGHRS; CDR2 reads YFSETQ. V was trimmed by 4 bases and J by 0 bases, leaving 13 bases between them. The CDR3 length is 15 residues. The CDR3 sequence: CASSPGLDSNYGYTF. In DNA form, the CDR3 reads TGCGCCAGCAGCCCCGGGTTAGACTCTAACTATGGCTACACCTTC.

The chain is built from TRBV7-6 and TRBJ2-3; D gene uncertain. Looked up from germline, CDR1 is SGHVS and CDR2 is FNYEAQ. V shed 1 base and J shed 5 bases, with 4 bases lying between them. The CDR3 consists of 12 residues. As DNA, the CDR3 is TGTGCCAGCAGCTTAGAGGGAGATACGCAGTATTTT. As protein: CASSLEGDTQYF.

The CDR3 DNA sequence: TGTGCCAGCAGCCAAAGGACTAGCGGGAGGGCAGATACGCAGTATTTT. It translates to CASSQRTSGRADTQYF. This chain uses TRBV13 with TRBJ2-3; 15 nucleotides agree with TRBD2. This CDR3 is 16 amino acids long. Losses at the gene ends were 5 bases for V and 4 bases for J; bases not matched to a gene: 4. CDR1 PRHDT and CDR2 FYEKMQ come from the germline V gene (reference sequence).

This clone was detected only once. Written as DNA, the CDR3 is TGCGCCAGCAGCCAAGATCTTGTGGACTCCTACGAGCAGTACTTC. Protein product: CASSQDLVDSYEQYF. The chain joins TRBV4-1 to TRBJ2-7; no reliable D call. CDR3 length: 15 residues. Germline lookup yields CDR1 MGHRA and CDR2 YSYEKL. Trimming took off 0 bases at V and 0 bases at J, with 9 bases between the two ends.

CDR3 DNA: TGTGCCAGCAGCTTCCCCGGGGGAGCCACGGGCTACACCTTC. Translating gives CASSFPGGATGYTF. The V and J genes are TRBV5-4 and TRBJ1-2, with D possibly TRBD1 on 5 matching bases. The germline V gene encodes CDR1 SGHNT and CDR2 YYREEE (reference sequence). The CDR3 covers 14 residues. V lost 2 bases to trimming and J lost 8 bases, with 16 bases between them.

V gene TRBV30 combines with J gene TRBJ2-3, with 7 bases identical to TRBD1. This CDR3 spans 15 amino acids. From germline, CDR1 is GTSNPN and CDR2 SVGIG (reference sequence). Germline trimming cut 0 bases from V and 2 bases from J; bases unmatched to any gene: 5. CDR3 sequence (DNA): TGTGCCTGGAGTGTCGGACAGGCCAACACAGATACGCAGTATTTT. Translation: CAWSVGQANTDTQYF. Based on the CDR3 plus reference TRBV30 and TRBJ2-3, the full variable domain is SQTIHQWPATLVQPVGSPLSLECTVEGTSNPNLYWYRQAAGRGLQLLFYSVGIGQISSEVPQNLSASRPQDRQFILSSKKLLLSDSGFYLCAWSVGQANTDTQYFGPGTRLTVL.

The chain recombines TRBV20-1 with TRBJ2-5; D is ambiguous. Trimming shortened V by 3 bases and J by 5 bases, and 4 bases separated the two germline ends. The CDR3 consists of 10 residues. Germline lookup yields CDR1 DFQATT and CDR2 SNEGSKA (reference sequence). Here the CDR3 reads CSASAETQYF. As DNA, the CDR3 is TGCAGTGCTAGCGCGGAGACCCAGTACTTC.

The V gene is TRBV25-1, the J gene TRBJ1-5, with 8 bases that match TRBD1. V shed 4 bases and J 5 bases; nucleotides not matched to a gene: 4. The germline CDR1 and CDR2 sequences are MGHDK and SYGVNS. This CDR3 contains 14 residues. This CDR3 reads CASSGSGGHQPQHF. In DNA, the CDR3 is TGTGCCAGCAGTGGTTCAGGGGGCCATCAGCCCCAGCATTTT.

The chain has TRBV5-1 and TRBJ2-2; 7 nucleotides match TRBD1. CDR3 length: 16 amino acids. Germline assignment: CDR1 SGHRS and CDR2 YFSETQ. V trimming: 6 bases; J trimming: 2 bases; junction bases outside the gene matches: 10. The CDR3 protein is CASINAGTANTGELFF. The CDR3 DNA reads TGCGCCAGCATTAACGCAGGGACAGCAAACACCGGGGAGCTGTTTTTT.

This clone was observed once. The V and J genes are TRBV7-9 and TRBJ2-1; the match to TRBD2 covers 7 bases. The ends lost 0 bases at V and 4 bases at J; junction bases unmatched: 9. The CDR3 loop spans 17 amino acids. Per the germline V gene, CDR1 is SEHNR and CDR2 is FQNEAQ (reference sequence). The CDR3, as DNA: TGTGCCAGCAGCTTAGCATTAGCTACGGGGGGTTACAATGAGCAGTTCTTC. Protein sequence: CASSLALATGGYNEQFF.

This clone was observed a few times. This chain links TRBV6-1 with TRBJ2-2; possible D gene TRBD2, 6 bases. Between the trimmed V and J ends, which lost 3 bases and 1 base, there was a span of 15 bases. Germline V gives CDR1 MNHNS, CDR2 SASEGT. This CDR3 has 17 amino acids. The DNA of the CDR3 is TGTGCCAGCAGTGACGACGGGAGTCATCTGAACACCGGGGAGCTGTTTTTT. This translates into CASSDDGSHLNTGELFF.

This clone was seen only a few times. The V gene is TRBV4-2, the J gene TRBJ2-7; a possible D gene is TRBD1 (5 bases). The CDR3 is made up of 14 amino acids. Germline V gene sequence: CDR1 LGHNA, CDR2 YNFKEQ. Trimming removed 0 bases at V and 2 bases at J, with 8 bases between. CDR3 region: CASSQDLTAYEQYF. The CDR3 nucleotides are TGTGCCAGCAGCCAAGATTTGACAGCCTACGAGCAGTACTTC.

This chain joins TRBV27 and TRBJ2-7, with 8 bases identical to TRBD1. This CDR3 contains 14 residues. V shed 5 bases, J shed 9 bases, and the junction held 12 bases outside the gene matches. In germline, CDR1 is MNHEY, CDR2 SMNVEV (reference sequence). The CDR3 DNA reads TGTGCCAGCAGTGCACCGGGACAGGAGGCTGGGCAGTACTTC. This codes for CASSAPGQEAGQYF.

Here the CDR3 DNA reads TGTGCCAGCTTCACCGGGGGGGTCACCGGGGAGCTGTTTTTT. Amino acids: CASFTGGVTGELFF. The J gene is TRBJ2-2, the V gene TRBV28, with 8 bases that match TRBD2. V was clipped by 8 bases and J by 4 bases; unmatched bases: 6. The CDR3 sequence is 14 residues long. CDR1 and CDR2 (germline): MDHEN, SYDVKM.

V gene TRBV12-5 combines with J gene TRBJ2-1; 9 positions match TRBD1. V was clipped by 6 bases and J by 9 bases; unmatched bases: 9. Germline CDR1 reads LGHNT; CDR2 reads FRNRAP. This CDR3 spans 14 amino acids. In nucleotides, the CDR3 is TGTGCTAGTGGGCCGGGACAGGGTGGGAGTGAGCAGTTCTTC. Protein product: CASGPGQGGSEQFF. The full variable domain, in which reference TRBV12-5 and TRBJ2-1 provide the parts outside the CDR3, is DARVTQTPRHKVTEMGQEVTMRCQPILGHNTVFWYRQTMMQGLELLAYFRNRAPLDDSGMPKDRFSAEMPDATLATLKIQPSEPRDSAVYFCASGPGQGGSEQFFGPGTRLTVL.

This clone came up many times. The J gene is TRBJ2-7, the V gene TRBV7-3, with D possibly being TRBD1 (6 bases). In germline, CDR1 is SGHTA, CDR2 FQGTGA. V gave up 11 bases and J gave up 3 bases, with 14 bases separating them. There are 12 residues in the CDR3. As DNA, the CDR3 is TGTGCCGGCCGGGACACAAGCTACGAGCAGTACTTC. It encodes CAGRDTSYEQYF.

The rearrangement links TRBV5-1 to TRBJ2-7; 10 bases align to TRBD1. Germline trimming cut 0 bases from V and 6 bases from J; bases unmatched to any gene: 3. This CDR3 spans 14 amino acids. CDR1 is SGHRS, CDR2 YFSETQ, per germline. The CDR3 sequence: CASSLGQGAIEQYF. The CDR3 DNA follows: TGCGCCAGCAGCTTGGGACAGGGGGCTATCGAGCAGTACTTC.

This clone was seen just once. V and J are TRBV5-4 and TRBJ2-5; no definite D call. The CDR3 runs to 13 residues. The germline V gene encodes CDR1 SGHNT and CDR2 YYREEE (reference sequence). Trimming shortened V by 0 bases and J by 2 bases, and 5 bases separated the two germline ends. The DNA for the CDR3 is TGTGCCAGCAGCTTGGCGCGTCAAGAGACCCAGTACTTC. The encoded protein is CASSLARQETQYF.

The V and J genes are TRBV7-2 and TRBJ2-7; 11 bases fit TRBD2. CDR3 length: 15 amino acids. Germline values: CDR1 SGHTA, CDR2 FQGNSA. The trim removed 3 bases at V and 4 bases at J, leaving 5 bases unmatched. CDR3 sequence reads: CASSFDTSGSYEQYF. The CDR3 bases are TGTGCCAGCAGCTTTGACACTAGCGGGAGTTACGAGCAGTACTTC.

The chain employs TRBV7-6 and TRBJ2-3; 9 bases fit TRBD2. Germline V CDR1 and CDR2: SGHVS, FNYEAQ. Trimming cost V 4 bases and J 4 bases; bases outside gene matches: 6. This CDR3 comprises 15 residues. This chain's CDR3 is CASSYSGSGPDTQYF. The CDR3 DNA sequence: TGTGCCAGCAGCTATAGCGGGAGTGGCCCAGATACGCAGTATTTT.

This chain joins TRBV9 and TRBJ1-4; D gene unclear. Germline CDR1 is SGDLS and CDR2 is YYNGEE. CDR3 size: 16 residues. Trimming left V 0 bases short and J 0 bases short, with 9 bases between. In nucleotides, the CDR3 is TGTGCCAGCAGCGTAGATTGGGGTGCAACTAATGAAAAACTGTTTTTT. It yields the protein CASSVDWGATNEKLFF.